Listed below are T cell receptor beta chains from one sample, sequenced in a study of blood T cell repertoires in COVID-19. Assay: immunoSEQ multiplex PCR; the TCRdb copy retains only in-frame clones and omits some. The sample lists tens of thousands of clones, 80% to 90% occurring once. Input material: peripheral blood. These receptors all stem from a man aged 70 or older with active or convalescent COVID-19. Both conserved end residues are part of each CDR3. The order of the fields is V gene, D gene, J gene, clone size, CDR3 DNA, CDR3 protein. D genes are given only for firm matches. Where a row states a size, it is once, few, many or the class of an expanded clone; other rows omit it.

v_call: TRBV2
d_call: -
j_call: TRBJ1-1
clone_size: -
cdr3_nt: TGTGCCAGCAGGGACTGGCTTGAAGCTTTCTTT
cdr3_aa: CASRDWLEAFF

v_call: TRBV10-1
d_call: -
j_call: TRBJ1-2
clone_size: -
cdr3_nt: TGCGCCAGCAGTGAAATACCTGCCTTTCCTAATAACTATGGCTACACCTTC
cdr3_aa: CASSEIPAFPNNYGYTF

v_call: TRBV19
d_call: -
j_call: TRBJ1-1
clone_size: -
cdr3_nt: TGTGCCAGTAGTATAGAAGAGGGCCGTGGAACTGAAGCTTTCTTT
cdr3_aa: CASSIEEGRGTEAFF

v_call: TRBV3-1/TRBV3-2
d_call: TRBD1
j_call: TRBJ1-1
clone_size: -
cdr3_nt: TGTGCCAGCAGCCAAGAATCCGGGACAGGGGTTACTGAAGCTTTCTTT
cdr3_aa: CASSQESGTGVTEAFF

v_call: TRBV27
d_call: -
j_call: TRBJ1-2
clone_size: once
cdr3_nt: TGTGCCAGCAGTAAGCTGGGGGGAAACTATGGCTACACCTTC
cdr3_aa: CASSKLGGNYGYTF

v_call: TRBV28
d_call: -
j_call: TRBJ2-5
clone_size: -
cdr3_nt: TGTGCCAGCAGTTTGAGGAGGAAAGAGACCCAGTACTTC
cdr3_aa: CASSLRRKETQYF

v_call: TRBV6-5
d_call: -
j_call: TRBJ2-1
clone_size: -
cdr3_nt: TGTGCCAGCAGTTCCCTCTCCCATGAGCAGTTCTTC
cdr3_aa: CASSSLSHEQFF

v_call: TRBV6-1
d_call: TRBD1
j_call: TRBJ2-1
clone_size: -
cdr3_nt: TGTGCCAGCAGTGAACCGCTCGGGACAGGGGTCTACAATGAGCAGTTCTTC
cdr3_aa: CASSEPLGTGVYNEQFF

v_call: TRBV15
d_call: TRBD1
j_call: TRBJ1-4
clone_size: -
cdr3_nt: TGTGCCACCAGCAGAGGACAGGGGGTTGAAAAACTGTTTTTT
cdr3_aa: CATSRGQGVEKLFF

v_call: TRBV13
d_call: TRBD1
j_call: TRBJ2-7
clone_size: -
cdr3_nt: TGTGCCAGCAGCCGGACAGGGCGAGGTTACGAGCAGTACTTC
cdr3_aa: CASSRTGRGYEQYF

v_call: TRBV28
d_call: TRBD1
j_call: TRBJ2-7
clone_size: -
cdr3_nt: TGTGCCAGCACTTCGCGGGGACAGGGGGCCCACGAGCAGTACTTC
cdr3_aa: CASTSRGQGAHEQYF

v_call: TRBV6-2/TRBV6-3
d_call: TRBD1
j_call: TRBJ1-1
clone_size: -
cdr3_nt: TGTGCCAGCAGTTACGGACAGGGGGGAACTGAAGCTTTCTTT
cdr3_aa: CASSYGQGGTEAFF

v_call: TRBV6-2/TRBV6-3
d_call: TRBD2
j_call: TRBJ2-3
clone_size: -
cdr3_nt: TGTGCCAGCAGCACTAGCGGGGGAGATACGCAGTATTTT
cdr3_aa: CASSTSGGDTQYF

v_call: TRBV3-1/TRBV3-2
d_call: TRBD2
j_call: TRBJ2-1
clone_size: -
cdr3_nt: TGTGCCAGCAGCCAAGCGGGAGGGGACAATGAGCAGTTCTTC
cdr3_aa: CASSQAGGDNEQFF

v_call: TRBV28
d_call: -
j_call: TRBJ1-4
clone_size: once
cdr3_nt: TGTGCCAGCAGTTTCGGAGGGGTAGGTGAAAAACTGTTTTTT
cdr3_aa: CASSFGGVGEKLFF

v_call: TRBV18
d_call: -
j_call: TRBJ1-1
clone_size: -
cdr3_nt: TGTGCCAGCTCACCCTCTCGACAGGCCACTGAAGCTTTCTTT
cdr3_aa: CASSPSRQATEAFF

v_call: TRBV5-1
d_call: -
j_call: TRBJ2-3
clone_size: -
cdr3_nt: TGCGCCAGCAGCCCTCGCGGGGTAGCGGCAGATACGCAGTATTTT
cdr3_aa: CASSPRGVAADTQYF

v_call: TRBV6-2/TRBV6-3
d_call: TRBD1
j_call: TRBJ1-2
clone_size: once
cdr3_nt: TGTGCCAGCAGCACCTCGGGACAGGCCTATGGCTACACCTTC
cdr3_aa: CASSTSGQAYGYTF

v_call: TRBV19
d_call: -
j_call: TRBJ1-4
clone_size: -
cdr3_nt: TGTGCCAGTAGTCGGCGGGAGAATGAAAAACTGTTTTTT
cdr3_aa: CASSRRENEKLFF

v_call: TRBV5-5
d_call: -
j_call: TRBJ1-1
clone_size: once
cdr3_nt: TGTGCCAGCAGCTTGGCGACAGGAGGCACTGAAGCTTTCTTT
cdr3_aa: CASSLATGGTEAFF

v_call: TRBV4-2
d_call: TRBD2
j_call: TRBJ2-7
clone_size: -
cdr3_nt: TGTGCCAGCAGCCAAGGGACTAGCGGGATCTACGAGCAGTACTTC
cdr3_aa: CASSQGTSGIYEQYF

v_call: TRBV10-3
d_call: -
j_call: TRBJ1-2
clone_size: -
cdr3_nt: TGTGCCATCAGCGAGAGTGGGGGGGCCGCCTATGGCTACACCTTC
cdr3_aa: CAISESGGAAYGYTF

v_call: TRBV10-3
d_call: TRBD2
j_call: TRBJ2-1
clone_size: -
cdr3_nt: TGTGCCATCAGTGAGTCTAGGCAGCGGGGATTTTACAATGAGCAGTTCTTC
cdr3_aa: CAISESRQRGFYNEQFF

v_call: TRBV16
d_call: -
j_call: TRBJ2-3
clone_size: -
cdr3_nt: TGTGCCAGCAGCCAGAGATTCACAGATACGCAGTATTTT
cdr3_aa: CASSQRFTDTQYF

v_call: TRBV30
d_call: -
j_call: TRBJ2-3
clone_size: -
cdr3_nt: TGTGCCTGGAGCAGGGGAGCCCTGAGCACAGATACGCAGTATTTT
cdr3_aa: CAWSRGALSTDTQYF

v_call: TRBV10-3
d_call: -
j_call: TRBJ1-2
clone_size: -
cdr3_nt: TGTGCCATCAGTGAGTCGTTACAGGATAACTATGGCTACACCTTC
cdr3_aa: CAISESLQDNYGYTF

v_call: TRBV28
d_call: -
j_call: TRBJ1-5
clone_size: few
cdr3_nt: TGTGCCAGCACCCCTGGGGCGGGCAATCAGCCCCAGCATTTT
cdr3_aa: CASTPGAGNQPQHF

v_call: TRBV30
d_call: TRBD1
j_call: TRBJ2-1
clone_size: -
cdr3_nt: TGTGCCTGGCTCGGGACAGGTCCCCGGGATCCTGATGAGCAGTTCTTC
cdr3_aa: CAWLGTGPRDPDEQFF

v_call: TRBV6-5
d_call: -
j_call: TRBJ2-7
clone_size: -
cdr3_nt: TGTGCCAGCAGTTACTCGTTGCAGGGTTGGGCCTACGAGCAGTACTTC
cdr3_aa: CASSYSLQGWAYEQYF

v_call: TRBV7-9
d_call: TRBD2
j_call: TRBJ2-7
clone_size: -
cdr3_nt: TGTGCCACCAAGCGGGAGGGCTACGAGCAGTACTTC
cdr3_aa: CATKREGYEQYF

v_call: TRBV9
d_call: -
j_call: TRBJ2-7
clone_size: -
cdr3_nt: TGTGCCAGCAGCGTAACCCCGACTAGCTCCTACGAGCAGTACTTC
cdr3_aa: CASSVTPTSSYEQYF

v_call: TRBV3-1/TRBV3-2
d_call: TRBD1
j_call: TRBJ2-3
clone_size: once
cdr3_nt: TGTGCCAGCAGCCAAGCCGGGACAGGGATAACAGATACGCAGTATTTT
cdr3_aa: CASSQAGTGITDTQYF